This TCR beta chain derives from a study of T-cell memory formation after mild COVID-19. General study points: Second-wave clones that peaked on day 37 lacked confirmed SARS-CoV-2 specificity.

The CDR3 sequence is 10 residues long. Germline assignment: CDR1 SQVTM and CDR2 ANQGSEA. Trimming shortened V by 5 bases and J by 11 bases, and 12 bases separated the two germline ends. This clonotype showed up just a few times. What it binds is unknown. TCRdb ran MiXCR on the 5' RACE reads and lists one entry per CDR3 protein. There are roughly 370,000 distinct CDR3 sequences in the sample; approximately 15% occur only once, and 20% to 25% lies in the top ten. This TCR came from a man aged 18 to 29 who had mild COVID-19 (a few samples of this study predate the infection). Cell type and time point are not known. Sequencing was carried out using PBMCs or a T cell subset sorted from them (not recorded which). The V call is TRBV29-1, the J call TRBJ1-1; no definite D call. For the CDR3, the DNA is TGCAGCGTTAGTGTAGTGGATGCTTTCTTT. Encoded protein: CSVSVVDAFF.